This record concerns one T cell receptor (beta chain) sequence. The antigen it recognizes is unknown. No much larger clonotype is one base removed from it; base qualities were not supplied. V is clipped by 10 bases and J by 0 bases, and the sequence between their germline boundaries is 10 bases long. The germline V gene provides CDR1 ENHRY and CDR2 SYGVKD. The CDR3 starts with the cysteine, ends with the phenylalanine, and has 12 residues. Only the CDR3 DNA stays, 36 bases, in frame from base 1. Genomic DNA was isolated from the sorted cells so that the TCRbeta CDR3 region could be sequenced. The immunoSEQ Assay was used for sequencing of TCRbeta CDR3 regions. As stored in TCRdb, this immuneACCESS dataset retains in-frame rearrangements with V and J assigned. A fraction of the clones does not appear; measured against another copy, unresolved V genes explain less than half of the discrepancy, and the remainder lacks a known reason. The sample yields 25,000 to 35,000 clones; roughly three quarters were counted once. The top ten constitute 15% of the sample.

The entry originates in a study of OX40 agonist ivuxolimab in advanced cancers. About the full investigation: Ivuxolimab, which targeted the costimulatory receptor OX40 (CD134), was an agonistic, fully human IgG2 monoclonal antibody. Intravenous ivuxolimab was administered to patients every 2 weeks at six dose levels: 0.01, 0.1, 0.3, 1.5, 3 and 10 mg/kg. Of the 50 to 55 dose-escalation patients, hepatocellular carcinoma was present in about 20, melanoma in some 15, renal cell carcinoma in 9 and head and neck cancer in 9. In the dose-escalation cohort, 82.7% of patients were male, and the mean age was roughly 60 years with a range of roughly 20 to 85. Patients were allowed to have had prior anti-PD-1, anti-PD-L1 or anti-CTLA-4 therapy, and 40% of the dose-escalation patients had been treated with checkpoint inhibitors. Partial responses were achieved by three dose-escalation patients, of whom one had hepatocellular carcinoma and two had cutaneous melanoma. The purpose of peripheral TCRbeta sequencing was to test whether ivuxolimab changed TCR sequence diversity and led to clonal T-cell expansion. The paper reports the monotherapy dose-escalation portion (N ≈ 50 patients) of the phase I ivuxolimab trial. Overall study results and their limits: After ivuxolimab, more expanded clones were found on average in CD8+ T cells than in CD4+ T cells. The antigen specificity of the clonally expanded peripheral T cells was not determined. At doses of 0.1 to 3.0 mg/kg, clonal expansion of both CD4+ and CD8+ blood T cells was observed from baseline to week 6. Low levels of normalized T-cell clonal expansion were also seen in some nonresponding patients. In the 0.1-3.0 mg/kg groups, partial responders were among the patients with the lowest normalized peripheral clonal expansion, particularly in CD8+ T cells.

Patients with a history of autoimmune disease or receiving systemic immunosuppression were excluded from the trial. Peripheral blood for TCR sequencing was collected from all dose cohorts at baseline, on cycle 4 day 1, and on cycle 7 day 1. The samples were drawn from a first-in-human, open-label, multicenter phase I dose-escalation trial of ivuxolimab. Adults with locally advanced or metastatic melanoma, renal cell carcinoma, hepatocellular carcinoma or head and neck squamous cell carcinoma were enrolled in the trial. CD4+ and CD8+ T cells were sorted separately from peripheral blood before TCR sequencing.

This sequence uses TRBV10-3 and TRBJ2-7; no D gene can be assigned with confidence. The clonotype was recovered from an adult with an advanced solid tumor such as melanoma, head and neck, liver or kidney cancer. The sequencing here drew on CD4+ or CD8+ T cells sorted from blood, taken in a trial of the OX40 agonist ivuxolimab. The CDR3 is CATSLLSYEQYF. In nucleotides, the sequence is TGTGCCACCTCCCTACTCTCCTACGAGCAGTACTTC.